This T cell receptor (beta chain) originates from a study of Graves' ophthalmopathy and Graves' hyperthyroidism. RNA transcripts provided the template for amplifying TCR beta CDR3 regions. First-round RT-PCR relied on HTBI primers, and a second-round multiplex PCR came next. TCRdb re-analysed the multiplex PCR reads in MiXCR, keeping a single row per CDR3 protein. Here the sample spans some 240,000 distinct CDR3 sequences, less than 55% being singletons. The V end lost 5 bases, the J end lost 5 bases, and 7 bases lay between the germline ends. Looked up from germline, CDR1 is MNHEY and CDR2 is SVGAGI. CDR3 length: 12 residues. This clonotype has a handful of counts.

The specimen sequenced was peripheral blood. This chain links TRBV6-5 with TRBJ1-5; unclear D gene. The source is an adult man with Graves' ophthalmopathy. CDR3 coding DNA: TGTGCCAGCAGTCCGAAAGATCAGCCCCAGCATTTT. Translated, it gives CASSPKDQPQHF.